This is a list of T cell receptor beta chains from one sample in a study of response to subunit inactivated influenza vaccine. MiXCR, run by TCRdb on the RT-PCR reads, gives a single entry per CDR3 protein. The sample carries around 790,000 distinct CDR3 sequences, about 20% recorded once. This specimen consisted of PBMCs from blood, obtained roughly 5 days after vaccination. The receptor set was obtained from a man aged 45-65 years who received an inactivated influenza vaccine. Both conserved end residues are part of each CDR3. Each record gives: V gene, clone size, CDR3 length, J gene, CDR3 protein. The size of a clone is reported for some rows only, either as once, few or many, or as a class for expanded clones.

v_call: TRBV12-3/TRBV12-4
clone_size: -
cdr3_length: 13
j_call: TRBJ2-6
cdr3_aa: CASSLPSANVLTF

v_call: TRBV5-5
clone_size: many
cdr3_length: 16
j_call: TRBJ2-2
cdr3_aa: CASSLGPSPNTGELFF

v_call: TRBV2
clone_size: few
cdr3_length: 15
j_call: TRBJ2-1
cdr3_aa: CASSEEGLASHEQFF

v_call: TRBV29-1
clone_size: -
cdr3_length: 14
j_call: TRBJ2-7
cdr3_aa: CSVSLGQGGHEQYF

v_call: TRBV28
clone_size: -
cdr3_length: 17
j_call: TRBJ2-3
cdr3_aa: CASSPPPLAGDTDTQYF

v_call: TRBV7-2
clone_size: many
cdr3_length: 17
j_call: TRBJ1-3
cdr3_aa: CASNTAGTGVDGNTIYF

v_call: TRBV7-9
clone_size: -
cdr3_length: 13
j_call: TRBJ2-1
cdr3_aa: CASKPPGRNEQFF

v_call: TRBV20-1
clone_size: -
cdr3_length: 12
j_call: TRBJ1-2
cdr3_aa: CSAGGQVSGYTF

v_call: TRBV12-3/TRBV12-4
clone_size: -
cdr3_length: 16
j_call: TRBJ1-2
cdr3_aa: CASRSGTRRTNYGYTF

v_call: TRBV7-8
clone_size: few
cdr3_length: 13
j_call: TRBJ2-7
cdr3_aa: CASSTQQGYEQYF

v_call: TRBV18
clone_size: many
cdr3_length: 13
j_call: TRBJ1-1
cdr3_aa: CASSPQGNTEAFF

v_call: TRBV7-2
clone_size: -
cdr3_length: 16
j_call: TRBJ2-7
cdr3_aa: CASSLGGLAGRYEQYF

v_call: TRBV7-9
clone_size: -
cdr3_length: 12
j_call: TRBJ1-5
cdr3_aa: CASSHEGLPQHF

v_call: TRBV11-2
clone_size: many
cdr3_length: 11
j_call: TRBJ2-5
cdr3_aa: CASSRSETQYF

v_call: TRBV29-1
clone_size: few
cdr3_length: 13
j_call: TRBJ2-7
cdr3_aa: CSVGEGLTYEQYF

v_call: TRBV5-1
clone_size: few
cdr3_length: 16
j_call: TRBJ2-7
cdr3_aa: CASSDGLAGRPYEQYF

v_call: TRBV20-1
clone_size: -
cdr3_length: 15
j_call: TRBJ2-5
cdr3_aa: CSARDINNVEETQYF

v_call: TRBV28
clone_size: few
cdr3_length: 12
j_call: TRBJ2-7
cdr3_aa: CASGGTAYEQYF

v_call: TRBV9
clone_size: -
cdr3_length: 15
j_call: TRBJ2-5
cdr3_aa: CASSGLAGVSGTQYF

v_call: TRBV12-3/TRBV12-4
clone_size: many
cdr3_length: 16
j_call: TRBJ2-3
cdr3_aa: CASSLVRGRFTDTQYF

v_call: TRBV20-1
clone_size: -
cdr3_length: 13
j_call: TRBJ2-7
cdr3_aa: CSASMTQIYEQYF

v_call: TRBV12-3/TRBV12-4
clone_size: few
cdr3_length: 14
j_call: TRBJ1-1
cdr3_aa: CASSFSQGNTEAFF

v_call: TRBV12-3/TRBV12-4
clone_size: -
cdr3_length: 13
j_call: TRBJ2-1
cdr3_aa: CASTPSSLNEQFF

v_call: TRBV28
clone_size: -
cdr3_length: 12
j_call: TRBJ2-7
cdr3_aa: CASRPGIYEQYF

v_call: TRBV6-5
clone_size: -
cdr3_length: 16
j_call: TRBJ2-5
cdr3_aa: CASSYSWQGLRETQYF

v_call: TRBV7-8
clone_size: -
cdr3_length: 15
j_call: TRBJ1-6
cdr3_aa: CASSLDLMGNSPLHF

v_call: TRBV11-2
clone_size: -
cdr3_length: 16
j_call: TRBJ2-1
cdr3_aa: CASSLEFGGTYNEQFF

v_call: TRBV9
clone_size: -
cdr3_length: 14
j_call: TRBJ1-5
cdr3_aa: CASSPDRADQPQHF

v_call: TRBV21-1
clone_size: few
cdr3_length: 13
j_call: TRBJ2-1
cdr3_aa: CASSKLGSDEQFF

v_call: TRBV6-2/TRBV6-3
clone_size: few
cdr3_length: 15
j_call: TRBJ1-5
cdr3_aa: CASSSGPLTNQPQHF

v_call: TRBV20-1
clone_size: -
cdr3_length: 14
j_call: TRBJ2-3
cdr3_aa: CSAIRQPSTDTQYF

v_call: TRBV3-1
clone_size: many
cdr3_length: 17
j_call: TRBJ2-1
cdr3_aa: CASSQSAYRVSYNEQFF

v_call: TRBV5-1
clone_size: -
cdr3_length: 14
j_call: TRBJ2-5
cdr3_aa: CASNGLAGKETQYF

v_call: TRBV7-4
clone_size: -
cdr3_length: 15
j_call: TRBJ1-4
cdr3_aa: CASSFAGAVNEKLFF

v_call: TRBV24-1
clone_size: few
cdr3_length: 12
j_call: TRBJ2-7
cdr3_aa: CATSDFRDEQYF

v_call: TRBV20-1
clone_size: -
cdr3_length: 14
j_call: TRBJ2-7
cdr3_aa: CSASRTSGAYEQYF

v_call: TRBV4-3
clone_size: -
cdr3_length: 13
j_call: TRBJ1-5
cdr3_aa: CASSQEMDQPQHF